Listed here is a single T cell receptor beta chain. Cell sorting via CD45RO/CCR7/CD25/CD127/CD95/CD27 was performed to obtain CD4+ naive, central memory, regulatory and stem cell-like memory cells. This record comes from a study of beta chain features in type 1 diabetes. Germline V gene lookup returns CDR1 SNHLY and CDR2 FYNNEI. The V end lost 1 base, the J end lost 7 bases, and 14 bases lay between the germline ends. This CDR3 spans 15 amino acids. As every portion of the isolated RNA was reverse transcribed, the sequencing read expressed TCRB transcripts. Sequencing used immunoSEQ multiplex PCR; TCRdb keeps in-frame clones, though not all of them. Among under 450,000 clones listed, approximately 15% were seen once.

This receptor was identified in a man younger than 45 in good health. The rearrangement uses TRBV2 and TRBJ1-5; tentatively, D is TRBD1 (5 bases). The sample comprised naive CD4+ T cells from blood. In DNA form, the CDR3 reads TGTGCCAGCAGTGAAGAGGGAAGTGGGGGACAGCCCCAGCATTTT. Its translation: CASSEEGSGGQPQHF.